The 30 T cell receptor beta chains listed next were all sequenced from one sample in a study of post-analysis software for immune sequencing data. No cognate antigen is known for these TCRs. General study points: About five TRBV segments were more frequent in patients than controls; TRBV5-6, TRBV5-1 and TRBV20-1 belonged to this group.

Each TCR beta cDNA library carried unique molecular identifiers. In TCRdb, the PCR reads were re-called with MiXCR into one record per CDR3 protein. This sample has under 900,000 distinct CDR3 sequences; under 70% occur once, and the top ten carry approximately 4.5%. The sample taken for sequencing was blood. The receptor source for this set is a girl aged 10 to 17 with multiple sclerosis.

This chain uses TRBV7-3 with TRBJ1-2; the D is unclear. The CDR3 covers 13 residues. Trimming removed 2 bases from V and 4 bases from J, with 8 bases in between. The germline V gene has CDR1 SGHTA and CDR2 FQGTGA. The CDR3 sequence: CASSLDSSYGYTF. For the CDR3, the DNA is TGTGCCAGCAGCTTAGATTCCAGCTATGGCTACACCTTC. The whole variable domain, filled in from reference TRBV7-3 and TRBJ1-2, reads GAGVSQTPSNKVTEKGKYVELRCDPISGHTALYWYRQSLGQGPEFLIYFQGTGAADDSGLPNDRFFAVRPEGSVSTLKIQRTERGDSAVYLCASSLDSSYGYTFGSGTRLTVV.

The chain uses TRBV29-1 and TRBJ1-5; possibly TRBD1 for D (5 bases). Germline-derived CDR1 and CDR2 are SQVTM and ANQGSEA. Trimming took 4 bases from V and 0 from J, leaving 10 bases between them. The CDR3 contains 14 residues. This CDR3 is CSVGGISSNQPQHF. The CDR3 nucleotides are TGCAGCGTTGGGGGGATTTCTAGCAATCAGCCCCAGCATTTT.

The CDR3: CASSQEGAGEYNEQFF. CDR3 bases: TGTGCCAGCAGCCAAGAGGGAGCGGGAGAGTACAATGAGCAGTTCTTC. The chain is built from TRBV4-2 and TRBJ2-1; the match to TRBD2 covers 8 bases. V lost 0 bases to trimming and J lost 4 bases; unmatched junction nucleotides: 5. The CDR3 contains 16 residues. Germline V gene sequence: CDR1 LGHNA, CDR2 YNFKEQ.

The chain joins TRBV11-1 to TRBJ1-2; tentative D call: TRBD1 (5 bases). Deletions cut 1 base from V and 8 bases from J, with 20 bases between. The CDR3 has 16 amino acids. Germline loops: CDR1 SGHAT, CDR2 FQDESV (reference sequence). This CDR3 is CASSLGPGRTLEGYTF. The CDR3 region has the DNA TGTGCCAGCAGCTTAGGCCCGGGACGGACTCTTGAGGGCTACACCTTC. Full variable domain (remainder filled in from reference TRBV11-1 and TRBJ1-2): EAEVAQSPRYKITEKSQAVAFWCDPISGHATLYWYRQILGQGPELLVQFQDESVVDDSQLPKDRFSAERLKGVDSTLKIQPAELGDSAMYLCASSLGPGRTLEGYTFGSGTRLTVV.

This chain connects TRBV5-5 to TRBJ1-4; D remains ambiguous. Trimming stripped 4 bases from V and 5 bases from J, with 21 bases between. CDR3 length: 17 amino acids. Germline CDR1 and CDR2: SGHKS and YYEKEE (reference sequence). DNA of the CDR3: TGTGCCAGCAGCCCCCCCCTGCGGGGAAAGGTCAATGAAAAACTGTTTTTT. Protein sequence: CASSPPLRGKVNEKLFF.

The chain joins TRBV20-1 to TRBJ2-5; 7 bases align to TRBD2. The tail of the sequence fits TRBJ2-7 better, so the J call may be wrong. CDR1 DFQATT and CDR2 SNEGSKA come from the germline V gene (reference sequence). CDR3 length equals 13 residues. The CDR3 reads CSAGSGQTYEQYF. The CDR3 DNA is TGCAGTGCTGGTAGCGGGCAAACCTACGAGCAGTACTTC.

This clonotype was seen once. The chain employs TRBV20-1 and TRBJ2-5; D possibly corresponds to TRBD1 (5 bases). V shed 3 bases and J shed 1 base, with 15 bases lying between them. The CDR3 has 15 amino acids. Looked up from germline, CDR1 is DFQATT and CDR2 is SNEGSKA (reference sequence). The CDR3 reads CSARTEQTFQETQYF. The CDR3 DNA reads TGCAGTGCTAGGACAGAACAGACCTTCCAAGAGACCCAGTACTTC.

The rearrangement links TRBV12-3 or TRBV12-4 to TRBJ2-7; 8 bases agree with TRBD1. This CDR3 is 15 amino acids long. The trim removed 6 bases at V and 5 bases at J, leaving 12 bases unmatched. The chain's CDR3 is CASRDRTGNPHEQYF. CDR3 bases: TGTGCCAGCAGGGATAGGACAGGGAATCCCCACGAGCAGTACTTC.

The chain carries TRBV18 and TRBJ2-5; D is unclear. This CDR3 has 16 residues. In germline, CDR1 is KGHSH, CDR2 LQKENI. V gave up 3 bases and J gave up 5 bases, with 19 bases separating them. DNA of the CDR3: TGTGCCAGCTCACCCACGTTCACAAGTCCGGGCGAGACCCAGTACTTC. As protein: CASSPTFTSPGETQYF.

The chain recombines TRBV29-1 with TRBJ1-2; D not resolved. With 5 bases removed from V and 0 bases from J, the gap between germline ends came to 7 bases. The CDR3 covers 12 residues. Germline CDR1 SQVTM, CDR2 ANQGSEA. In DNA form, the CDR3 reads TGCAGCGTTATGACAACTAACTATGGCTACACCTTC. Translating it yields CSVMTTNYGYTF.

The sample holds one count of this clonotype. The CDR3 here is CASSLVRGGDGAQETQYF. As DNA, the CDR3 is TGTGCCAGCAGCTTAGTACGAGGCGGCGACGGCGCCCAAGAGACCCAGTACTTC. This chain connects TRBV7-9 to TRBJ2-5; D unclear. Germline V CDR1 and CDR2: SEHNR, FQNEAQ (reference sequence). The germline V and J ends were trimmed by 1 base and 1 base, with 19 bases remaining between them. The CDR3 length is 18 residues.

A note on this clonotype: The junction and the germline gene differ at one end; a read error may be behind it. This sequence joins TRBV6-5 and TRBJ2-7; 10 bases line up with TRBD1. This CDR3 comprises 15 residues. The germline gives CDR1 MNHEY, CDR2 SVGAGI. The CDR3 here is CASSEGGQGLYEQYF. CDR3 in DNA: TGTGCCAGCAGTGAGGGGGGACAGGGGTTGTACGAGCAGTACTTT.

The chain employs TRBV7-9 and TRBJ2-6; D may be TRBD1 (5 bases). V was clipped by 5 bases and J by 2 bases, with 16 bases between them. The CDR3 covers 17 residues. Germline V gives CDR1 SEHNR, CDR2 FQNEAQ (reference sequence). The DNA of the CDR3 is TGTGCCAGCAGCCATCTGGGGCAGGGAACTGGGGCCAACGTCCTGACTTTC. Encoded protein: CASSHLGQGTGANVLTF.

J is TRBJ1-2 and V is TRBV7-3; no reliable D call. The CDR3 covers 16 residues. Germline-derived CDR1 and CDR2 are SGHTA and FQGTGA. V gave up 5 bases and J gave up 0 bases, with 16 bases separating them. CDR3 protein: CASSPVGKGANYGYTF. The DNA for the CDR3 is TGTGCCAGCAGCCCGGTGGGGAAGGGAGCTAACTATGGCTACACCTTC.

This clonotype was detected a few times. This chain connects TRBV7-9 to TRBJ1-1, with D unresolved. V was clipped by 0 bases and J by 4 bases, with 6 bases between them. The CDR3 is made up of 13 amino acids. Germline lookup yields CDR1 SEHNR and CDR2 FQNEAQ (reference sequence). Here the CDR3 DNA reads TGTGCCAGCAGCTTAGCTGCAGGCACTGAAGCTTTCTTT. Its protein product is CASSLAAGTEAFF.

V gene TRBV6-5 combines with J gene TRBJ1-2; 7 bases are shared with TRBD1. With 6 bases clipped from V and 8 bases from J, the junction kept 9 bases outside the gene matches. Germline values: CDR1 MNHEY, CDR2 SVGAGI. The CDR3 consists of 13 residues. The CDR3 loop is CASRNDRDRGYTF. CDR3 nucleotide sequence: TGTGCCAGCAGGAACGACAGGGACCGGGGCTACACCTTC.

This clonotype was seen a few times. V and J are TRBV10-3 and TRBJ2-7; possibly TRBD1 for D (5 bases). CDR3 length: 12 residues. V shed 8 bases and J shed 0 bases, with 8 bases lying between them. CDR1 and CDR2 (germline): ENHRY, SYGVKD. The CDR3 loop is CAIARDSYEQYF. The CDR3 DNA follows: TGTGCCATCGCCAGGGACTCCTACGAGCAGTACTTC.

This clonotype has just a few counts. The chain joins TRBV4-1 to TRBJ2-7; 8 nucleotides match TRBD2. The length of the CDR3 is 15 residues. Per germline, CDR1 MGHRA and CDR2 YSYEKL. After removal of 4 bases from V and 0 bases from J, the junction contained 5 bases not matched to a gene. The CDR3 DNA reads as TGCGCCAGCAGCCTCCACGGGACTAGCTCCTACGAGCAGTACTTC. Residues: CASSLHGTSSYEQYF.

The chain is built from TRBV16 and TRBJ2-4; D is unclear. The CDR3 is 15 residues long. The V gene lost 4 bases and the J gene lost 1 base, with 11 bases spanning the gap. Germline CDR1 and CDR2: KGHSY and FQNENV. CDR3 residues: CASSLLDGAKNIQYF. The CDR3 bases are TGTGCCAGCAGCCTGCTGGACGGTGCCAAAAACATTCAGTACTTC.

This clonotype showed up just a few times. The chain uses TRBV5-1 and TRBJ2-5; perhaps TRBD1 as D (6 bases). The DNA end is more similar to TRBJ2-7, so the J call may be wrong. This CDR3 is 14 amino acids long. Germline CDR1 and CDR2: SGHRS and YFSETQ. The CDR3 protein is CASSSDGTLHEQYF. CDR3 bases: TGCGCCAGCAGCTCCGACGGGACACTCCACGAGCAGTACTTC.

The chain employs TRBV6-5 and TRBJ2-7; D uncertain. The CDR3 runs 15 residues. Trimming removed 5 bases at V and 2 bases at J, with 16 bases between. Germline CDR1 MNHEY, CDR2 SVGAGI. The CDR3 region has the DNA TGTGCCAGCAGTCCTTACGCCGGGTCTACCTACGAGCAGTACTTC. Residues: CASSPYAGSTYEQYF.

This clonotype has more than one count but fewer than ten. The rearrangement joins TRBV14 to TRBJ2-1; D is possibly TRBD2 (6 bases). This CDR3 is 15 amino acids long. The germline V and J ends were trimmed by 1 base and 7 bases, with 14 bases remaining between them. Germline V CDR1 and CDR2: SGHDN, FVKESK. CDR3 protein: CASSQARTMKNEQFF. CDR3 DNA sequence: TGTGCCAGCAGCCAAGCCCGGACTATGAAAAATGAGCAGTTCTTC.

The V call is TRBV29-1, the J call TRBJ2-1; 10 positions agree with TRBD1. Germline values: CDR1 SQVTM, CDR2 ANQGSEA. This CDR3 is built from 18 residues. With 2 bases clipped from V and 3 bases from J, the junction kept 13 bases outside the gene matches. The CDR3 nucleotides are TGCAGCGTTGAACCTCTGGGCCCGGGGGACAGGGGCTACAATGAGCAGTTCTTC. Protein sequence: CSVEPLGPGDRGYNEQFF.

The rearrangement links TRBV5-1 to TRBJ2-3; 8 nucleotides line up with TRBD2. This CDR3 is 16 amino acids long. Germline values: CDR1 SGHRS, CDR2 YFSETQ. Trimming cost V 0 bases and J 0 bases; bases outside gene matches: 3. CDR3 region: CASSLASSGSTDTQYF. The CDR3 DNA sequence: TGCGCCAGCAGCTTGGCTTCTAGCGGGAGCACAGATACGCAGTATTTT.

The rearrangement joins TRBV9 to TRBJ2-4; D is unresolved. The J call may be in error: the DNA end matches TRBJ2-7 better. The CDR3 is made up of 14 amino acids. Per germline, CDR1 SGDLS and CDR2 YYNGEE. This chain's CDR3 is CASSVDPGTYEQYF. CDR3 coding DNA: TGTGCCAGCAGCGTAGATCCCGGAACCTACGAGCAGTACTTC.

V is TRBV9 and J is TRBJ2-5; maybe TRBD2 (6 bases). Trimming left V 1 base short and J 2 bases short, with 9 bases between. The germline CDR1 and CDR2 sequences are SGDLS and YYNGEE. The CDR3 is 14 amino acids. The CDR3 sequence is CASSVLATQETQYF. The DNA for the CDR3 is TGTGCCAGCAGCGTACTAGCGACTCAAGAGACCCAGTACTTC. Full variable domain (outside the CDR3, taken from reference TRBV9 and TRBJ2-5): DSGVTQTPKHLITATGQRVTLRCSPRSGDLSVYWYQQSLDQGLQFLIQYYNGEERAKGNILERFSAQQFPDLHSELNLSSLELGDSALYFCASSVLATQETQYFGPGTRLLVL.

This rearrangement joins TRBV7-9 to TRBJ2-3; 8 bases align to TRBD2. With 3 bases clipped from V and 3 bases from J, the junction kept 11 bases outside the gene matches. Per germline, CDR1 SEHNR and CDR2 FQNEAQ (reference sequence). This CDR3 has 17 amino acids. The CDR3 protein is CASSFTTGTRVTDTQYF. DNA of the CDR3: TGTGCCAGCAGCTTTACGACCGGGACTAGAGTTACAGATACGCAGTATTTT.

This clonotype has only a few counts. J is TRBJ2-1 and V is TRBV15; tentatively, D is TRBD2 (5 bases). The CDR3 covers 14 residues. V was trimmed by 0 bases and J by 8 bases, leaving 11 bases between them. Germline CDR1 and CDR2: LNHNV and YYDKDF (reference sequence). The CDR3 here is CATSRDLAMDEQFF. CDR3 coding DNA: TGTGCCACCAGCAGAGATCTAGCAATGGATGAGCAGTTCTTC.

The chain uses TRBV12-3 or TRBV12-4 and TRBJ2-3, with 9 bases aligning to TRBD1. V was pared by 5 bases and J by 4 bases, with 7 bases of the junction left unmatched. The CDR3 extends over 15 amino acids. The CDR3 DNA follows: TGTGCCAGCAGTCCGGGGGACAGGGTGGCAGATACGCAGTATTTT. Its protein product is CASSPGDRVADTQYF.

The chain uses TRBV7-2 and TRBJ2-7; TRBD2 aligns across 8 bases. Germline values: CDR1 SGHTA, CDR2 FQGNSA. With V trimmed by 4 bases and J by 7 bases, 3 bases remained unmatched. This CDR3 has 12 residues. The CDR3, as DNA: TGTGCCAGCAGCTCTCAGCGGGGGGAGCAGTACTTC. Protein sequence: CASSSQRGEQYF.